Listed here is a single T cell receptor beta chain. Germline V gene sequence: CDR1 SQVTM, CDR2 ANQGSEA. With 5 bases removed from V and 3 bases from J, the gap between germline ends came to 11 bases. The CDR3 has 13 amino acids. Per the original data handling: Amplification of reference gene primers provided the estimated nucleated cell counts. Generated by immunoSEQ multiplex PCR, the TCRdb table keeps only in-frame clones and is missing some. V, J and clone size are those of that table, while D and trimming were read from the DNA. The data show under 200,000 clones, approximately 79% seen once. This sample is part of a study of blood T cell repertoires in COVID-19. Overall study: Acute and convalescent COVID-19 samples came from the United States, Italy and Spain. T cells, B-cell-depleted T cells, or PBMCs supplied cDNA or gDNA.

V is TRBV29-1 and J is TRBJ1-3, with D hard to call. The sequencing sample was made of PBMCs or T cells enriched from blood (not recorded which). This sequence was found in a woman aged 55-69 years with acute COVID-19. In DNA form, the CDR3 reads TGCAGCGTTCCTGGGAGTGGTGGAAACACCATATATTTT. Encoded protein: CSVPGSGGNTIYF.